Listed below are T cell receptor beta chains from one sample, sequenced in a study of blood T cell repertoires in COVID-19. Measured with immunoSEQ multiplex PCR; TCRdb has only the in-frame clones, and not every one. The repertoire consists of some 85,000 clones, with roughly nine tenths occurring once and the leading ten covering about 8.1%. Material for sequencing was peripheral blood. Source of these receptors: a middle-aged man with acute or convalescent COVID-19. Both conserved end residues are part of each CDR3. A D gene is named only where the DNA matches it firmly. Only some rows state a clone size, as once, few, many or a class for expanded clones.

size,V,D,J,DNA,CDR3
.,TRBV7-2,TRBD1,TRBJ2-6,TGTGCCAGCAGCTCCCCGGGACAGGTGAGCTCTGGGGCCAACGTCCTGACTTTC,CASSSPGQVSSGANVLTF
.,TRBV15,.,TRBJ1-1,TGTGCCACCAGCAGACTTCAGGGGAACACTGAAGCTTTCTTT,CATSRLQGNTEAFF
.,TRBV5-6,TRBD2,TRBJ2-7,TGTGCCAGCACCCTCGGCATTAGCGGGGGGTACGAGCAGTACTTC,CASTLGISGGYEQYF
.,TRBV3-1/TRBV3-2,.,TRBJ2-3,TGTGCCAGCAGCGTCCAGGCGGGGACCACAGATACGCAGTATTTT,CASSVQAGTTDTQYF
.,TRBV7-8,TRBD1,TRBJ2-2,TGTGCCAGCAGCCCAAGGGGACAGGGGGGATTAAACACCGGGGAGCTGTTTTTT,CASSPRGQGGLNTGELFF
.,TRBV7-2,TRBD1,TRBJ1-5,TGTGCCAGCAGCTTAGGGACAGGGGGTATTGGCGGCGGCAATCAGCCCCAGCATTTT,CASSLGTGGIGGGNQPQHF
.,TRBV5-1,.,TRBJ2-2,TGCGCCAGCAGTTCGCAGGGCCTTAACACCGGGGAGCTGTTTTTT,CASSSQGLNTGELFF
.,TRBV2,.,TRBJ1-1,TGTGCCAGCAGTGAGGTGGCTTGGAACACTGAAGCTTTCTTT,CASSEVAWNTEAFF
.,TRBV2,.,TRBJ2-2,TGTGCCACCAGAACAGGCGGGGAGCTGTTTTTT,CATRTGGELFF
.,TRBV14,TRBD2,TRBJ2-5,TGTGCCAGCAGCCAAGATTGGAGAAGCGGGGGGACCCAAGAGACCCAGTACTTC,CASSQDWRSGGTQETQYF
.,TRBV30,TRBD1,TRBJ2-2,TGTGCCTGGGAACGGGACAGTAACACCGGGGAGCTGTTTTTT,CAWERDSNTGELFF
.,TRBV28,.,TRBJ1-3,TGTGCCAGCAGTTTACCGAATCGAGGTAACACCATATATTTT,CASSLPNRGNTIYF
.,TRBV9,TRBD2,TRBJ2-1,TGTGCCAGCAGCGTAGAGGGTAGCGGGGCAAGCTCCTACAATGAGCAGTTCTTC,CASSVEGSGASSYNEQFF
.,TRBV12-5,TRBD2,TRBJ2-7,TGTGCTAGTGGCCTACGGACCGCGGGGGATGGTCAGCAGTACTTC,CASGLRTAGDGQQYF
.,TRBV9,.,TRBJ2-3,TGTGCCAGCAGCGTTGGCGGGATCTTAGATACGCAGTATTTT,CASSVGGILDTQYF
.,TRBV7-6,.,TRBJ2-5,TGTGCCAGCAGCTTAGGGGCGGGGAGAGCGGTGCCAGGGGAGACCCAGTACTTC,CASSLGAGRAVPGETQYF
.,TRBV4-2,TRBD1,TRBJ1-2,TGTGCCAGCAGCCCCTGGGGACAGGGGGGAAGTTCGTACGGCTACACCTTC,CASSPWGQGGSSYGYTF
.,TRBV5-5,TRBD1,TRBJ2-3,TGTGCCAGCACTTATCTGACAGGGGGCGGAGATACGCAGTATTTT,CASTYLTGGGDTQYF
.,TRBV5-1,TRBD1,TRBJ1-4,TGCGCCAGCAGCCTGACAGGGGAGGGTGAAAAACTGTTTTTT,CASSLTGEGEKLFF
.,TRBV5-1,TRBD1,TRBJ1-2,TGCGCCAGCGGGACAGGGTCCCATGGCTACACCTTC,CASGTGSHGYTF
.,TRBV5-4,.,TRBJ1-1,TGTGCCAGCAGTTTACCCTACGGGGGCACTGAAGCTTTCTTT,CASSLPYGGTEAFF
.,TRBV12-3/TRBV12-4,.,TRBJ1-1,TGTGCCAGCAGTTTCCAGGGTTTCACTGAAGCTTTCTTT,CASSFQGFTEAFF
.,TRBV7-6,.,TRBJ1-1,TGTGCCAGCAGCTTTTCCATGGGGGGGAGCGGAACTGAAGCTTTCTTT,CASSFSMGGSGTEAFF
.,TRBV30,.,TRBJ1-5,TGTGCCTGGAGTGTTCAGGGAGGACCCCAGCATTTT,CAWSVQGGPQHF
once,TRBV7-8,TRBD1,TRBJ1-1,TGTGCCAGCAGCTTCCTCGGACAGGGGGTAACTGAAGCTTTCTTT,CASSFLGQGVTEAFF
.,TRBV13,TRBD2,TRBJ2-1,TGTGCCAGCAGCCCCCCGTTCTCCTTACTAGCGGAGAACTACAATGAGCAGTTCTTC,CASSPPFSLLAENYNEQFF
few,TRBV27,TRBD1,TRBJ1-6,TGTGCCAGCCGGCTGACAGGGGGCTATAATTCACCCCTCCACTTT,CASRLTGGYNSPLHF
.,TRBV5-1,.,TRBJ1-1,TGCGCCAGCAGCTTTAATGAGTACACTGAAGCTTTCTTT,CASSFNEYTEAFF
.,TRBV7-8,.,TRBJ2-5,TGTGCCAGCAGCTTAGATGGGGGCTTGGAGACCCAGTACTTC,CASSLDGGLETQYF
.,TRBV11-1,.,TRBJ1-4,TGTGCCAGCAGCCTAGCGTCGGGAACTAATGAAAAACTGTTTTTT,CASSLASGTNEKLFF
.,TRBV4-1,.,TRBJ1-2,TGCGCCAGCAGCCTCCACGGAGGGGACCTCTATGGCTACACCTTC,CASSLHGGDLYGYTF
.,TRBV6-5,.,TRBJ2-2,TGTGCCAGCAGTCGTGGGGCAGGTAACACCGGGGAGCTGTTTTTT,CASSRGAGNTGELFF
.,TRBV6-5,.,TRBJ1-5,TGTGCCAGCAAAGTTGGAGTTCTCTCCAATCAGCCCCAGCATTTT,CASKVGVLSNQPQHF
.,TRBV9,.,TRBJ2-7,TGTGCCAGCAGCGCTACCCTCCCGATGCAGGGGACCCCCTACGAGCAGTACTTC,CASSATLPMQGTPYEQYF
few,TRBV25-1,TRBD2,TRBJ2-2,TGTGCCAGCAGTTCTGAGGCGGGGGACCCCGGGGAGCTGTTTTTT,CASSSEAGDPGELFF
.,TRBV30,TRBD1,TRBJ2-7,TGTGCCTGGAGTGGCCTCCGGGACAGGAGGACCTACGAGCAGTACTTC,CAWSGLRDRRTYEQYF
.,TRBV5-1,.,TRBJ1-1,TGCGCCAGCAGCAAGGGGGGGACGATGAACACTGAAGCTTTCTTT,CASSKGGTMNTEAFF
.,TRBV21-1,.,TRBJ1-2,.,CASSKVGQGAEWYGYTF
once,TRBV7-2,TRBD2,TRBJ2-5,TGTGCCAGCAGCTCCTTAAGAACTAGCGGATTCCAAGAGACCCAGTACTTC,CASSSLRTSGFQETQYF
once,TRBV5-1,.,TRBJ2-3,TGCGCCAGCAGCTTGGCTACCAGTGCGGGAGATACGCAGTATTTT,CASSLATSAGDTQYF
.,TRBV14,.,TRBJ1-1,TGTGCCAGCAGCCGGGGGCCGGGCACTGAAGCTTTCTTT,CASSRGPGTEAFF
.,TRBV4-2,.,TRBJ1-1,TGTGCCAGCAGCCAAGGAGAAGGGGACACTGAAGCTTTCTTT,CASSQGEGDTEAFF
.,TRBV3-1/TRBV3-2,.,TRBJ2-1,TGTGCCAGCAGCCAAGGGTTCAGGGTCGGGGGTTACAATGAGCAGTTCTTC,CASSQGFRVGGYNEQFF
few,TRBV3-1/TRBV3-2,.,TRBJ2-7,TGTGCCAGCAGCCCGTCAGGGGCAAGTAGTGAGCAGTACTTC,CASSPSGASSEQYF
.,TRBV6-5,.,TRBJ1-5,TGTGCCAGCAGGGGCACAGGGATCCATCAGCCCCAGCATTTT,CASRGTGIHQPQHF
.,TRBV7-7,TRBD1,TRBJ2-1,TGTGCTAGCAGCCCCTACGCCACCGGGACAGGGAATGAGCAGTTCTTC,CASSPYATGTGNEQFF
once,TRBV10-2,.,TRBJ1-6,TGCGCCAGCAGGCAGACTGTCCCCAATAATTCACCCCTCCACTTT,CASRQTVPNNSPLHF
.,TRBV6-1,.,TRBJ1-1,TGTGCCAGCAGTGATCAAACAGACACTGAAGCTTTCTTT,CASSDQTDTEAFF
.,TRBV5-6,TRBD1,TRBJ1-1,TGTGCCAGCAGCTGGGGACAGGTTAACACTGAAGCTTTCTTT,CASSWGQVNTEAFF
.,TRBV19,TRBD1,TRBJ1-4,TGTGCCAGTAGTGCGACAGGGGGAAGGGCTAATGAAAAACTGTTTTTT,CASSATGGRANEKLFF
.,TRBV2,.,TRBJ1-4,TGTGCCAGCAGTGAACGACAGACCAACTTCCACGTGAGGGAAAAACTGTTTTTT,CASSERQTNFHVREKLFF